This T cell receptor beta chain appears in the sequencing data of a study of chemoradiotherapy in HPV16-positive cancers. General study findings and limits: Better recurrence-free survival went with HPV-responsive T-cell expansion in HPV16-positive patients. HPV-specific T cells were functionally defined from only two HPV16-positive patients. Candidate HPV-specific clones and E7-related TCR motifs grew in tumor during treatment.

Using immunoSEQ multiplex PCR, the repertoire was profiled, and TCRdb retains in-frame clones only, with some absent. The sample yields approximately 4,200 clones, around 85% seen once. With 7 bases clipped from V and 3 bases from J, the junction kept 6 bases outside the gene matches. The CDR3 extends over 14 amino acids. The germline V gene has CDR1 MNHEY and CDR2 SVGAGI. With regard to this clone: The target antigen is unknown.

Source: tumor tissue, taken from a patient who underwent chemoradiotherapy. The chain uses TRBV6-5 and TRBJ1-5; TRBD1 matches 7 bases. The clonotype was recovered from a human donor with HPV-associated anogenital cancer. The CDR3 spells CASNKGQINQPQHF. The CDR3 DNA follows: TGTGCCAGCAACAAGGGACAGATCAATCAGCCCCAGCATTTT.